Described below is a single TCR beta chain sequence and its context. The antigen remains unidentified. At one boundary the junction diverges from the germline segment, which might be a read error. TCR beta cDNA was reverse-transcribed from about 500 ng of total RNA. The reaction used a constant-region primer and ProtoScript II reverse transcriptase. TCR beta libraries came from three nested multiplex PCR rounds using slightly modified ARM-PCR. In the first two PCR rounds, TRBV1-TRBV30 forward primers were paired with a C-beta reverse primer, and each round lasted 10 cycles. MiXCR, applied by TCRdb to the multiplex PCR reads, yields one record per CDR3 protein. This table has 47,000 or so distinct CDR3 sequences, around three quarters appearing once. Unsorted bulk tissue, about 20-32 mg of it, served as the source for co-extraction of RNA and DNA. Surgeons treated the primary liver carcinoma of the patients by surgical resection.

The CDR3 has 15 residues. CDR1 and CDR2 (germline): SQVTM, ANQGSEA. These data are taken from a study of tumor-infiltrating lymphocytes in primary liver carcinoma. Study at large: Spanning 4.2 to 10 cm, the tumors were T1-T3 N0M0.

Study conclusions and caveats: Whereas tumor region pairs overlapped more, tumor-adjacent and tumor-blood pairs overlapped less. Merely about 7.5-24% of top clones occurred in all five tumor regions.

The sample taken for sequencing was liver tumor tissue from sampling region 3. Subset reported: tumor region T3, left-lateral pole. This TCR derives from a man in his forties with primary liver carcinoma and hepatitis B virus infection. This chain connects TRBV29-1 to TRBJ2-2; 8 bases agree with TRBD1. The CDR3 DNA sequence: TGCAGCGTTGGACAGGGGAGTATTGGCGCCGGGGTGCTGTTTTTT. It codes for CSVGQGSIGAGVLFF.